Each of the 25 T cell receptor beta chains below was sequenced from the same sample in a study of CD8+ T cells in alopecia areata (dated by TCRdb to the late 2010s). To prepare the library, the immunoSEQ multiplex PCR assay was applied. RNA was extracted from all samples and reverse transcribed into cDNA, which served as template for TCR sequencing. This immuneACCESS table, as held by TCRdb, lists in-frame sequences with V and J called but not all clones. Of the missing ones, under half trace to an unresolved V gene in checked studies; the others have no known cause. Present in this sample are around 140,000 clones, roughly 46% of which were seen just once. The ten largest clones add up to roughly 0.92% of the sample. Explained via the paper, the time point label denotes: baseline before oral tofacitinib. The starting material was CD4+ T cells sorted from blood, obtained at week 0. These receptors were taken from a human donor with alopecia areata.

This clone was seen more than once but under ten times. The chain couples TRBV29-1 to TRBJ2-3; D may correspond to TRBD1 or TRBD2 (5 bases each). CDR3 length: 11 residues. The V gene lost 3 bases and the J gene lost 9 bases, with 10 bases spanning the gap. Looked up from germline, CDR1 is SQVTM and CDR2 is ANQGSEA. The CDR3 sequence: CSVDEGWTQYF. CDR3 nucleotides: TGCAGCGTTGACGAGGGGTGGACGCAGTATTTT.

J is TRBJ1-5 and V is TRBV6-5; D gene ambiguous. Germline CDR1 and CDR2: MNHEY and SVGAGI. V was pared by 4 bases and J by 4 bases, with 11 bases between. The CDR3 is made up of 14 amino acids. As DNA, the CDR3 is TGTGCCAGCAGTTCGCGGACGGGTAATCAGCCCCAGCATTTT. Encoded protein: CASSSRTGNQPQHF.

In its sample, this clone was seen a few times. The chain is built from TRBV4-2 and TRBJ2-7; TRBD2 matches 14 bases. V trimming: 8 bases; J trimming: 5 bases; junction bases outside the gene matches: 5. The CDR3 consists of 14 residues. Germline V gene sequence: CDR1 LGHNA, CDR2 YNFKEQ. CDR3 protein: CASGTSGRVHEQYF. The CDR3 nucleotides are TGTGCCAGCGGGACTAGCGGGAGAGTCCACGAGCAGTACTTC.

The chain employs TRBV29-1 and TRBJ1-5; tentative D call: TRBD1 (5 bases). CDR1 is SQVTM, CDR2 ANQGSEA, per germline. The CDR3 has 13 residues. V dropped 4 bases and J dropped 0 bases, with 7 bases sitting between them. The CDR3 spells CSVGQYSNQPQHF. Written as DNA, the CDR3 is TGCAGCGTTGGACAGTATAGCAATCAGCCCCAGCATTTT.

CDR3 sequence reads: CASSPGGASGRADTQYF. The CDR3, as DNA: TGTGCCAGCAGCCCTGGGGGGGCCAGCGGGAGGGCTGATACGCAGTATTTT. The V gene is TRBV7-2, the J gene TRBJ2-3, with 10 bases fitting TRBD2. This CDR3 spans 17 amino acids. Losses at the gene ends were 5 bases for V and 6 bases for J; bases not matched to a gene: 14. Germline V lookup: CDR1 SGHTA, CDR2 FQGNSA.

The gene calls are TRBV19 and TRBJ1-5; D unresolved. CDR3 length: 13 amino acids. The germline V gene has CDR1 LNHDA and CDR2 SQIVND (reference sequence). Between the trimmed V and J ends, which lost 4 bases and 7 bases, there was a span of 11 bases. The DNA for the CDR3 is TGTGCCAGTAGTAACGGTTGGGAGCAGCCCCAGCATTTT. Its translation is CASSNGWEQPQHF.

The table lists this clone with a few counts. The CDR3 is CASSPLAGYNEQFF. For the CDR3, the DNA is TGTGCCAGCAGCCCTCTAGCGGGGTACAATGAGCAGTTCTTC. This chain uses TRBV7-2 with TRBJ2-1, with 9 bases matching TRBD2. With 5 bases clipped from V and 4 bases from J, the junction kept 3 bases outside the gene matches. The CDR3 is 14 residues long. Germline V gives CDR1 SGHTA, CDR2 FQGNSA.

The V call is TRBV4-3, the J call TRBJ2-7; 9 bases fit TRBD1. Per germline, CDR1 LGHNA and CDR2 YSLEER. The J segment lost 2 bases and the V segment lost 4 bases, leaving 0 bases of the junction unmatched. The CDR3 loop spans 13 amino acids. The CDR3 reads CASSRDRAYEQYF. CDR3 coding DNA: TGCGCCAGCAGCCGGGACAGGGCCTACGAGCAGTACTTC.

The chain recombines TRBV18 with TRBJ1-2, with 9 bases aligning to TRBD1. Germline V CDR1 and CDR2: KGHSH, LQKENI. CDR3 size: 15 residues. J gave up 7 bases and V 4 bases, and 10 bases lay outside the gene matches. The CDR3 DNA sequence: TGTGCCAGCTCACGACCGGGACAGGGATGGGGTGGCTACACCTTC. This codes for CASSRPGQGWGGYTF.

V usage is TRBV7-2 and J usage is TRBJ1-2, with D possibly TRBD1 on 6 matching bases. With 5 bases removed from V and 5 bases from J, the gap between germline ends came to 24 bases. The CDR3 has 17 amino acids. The germline V gene has CDR1 SGHTA and CDR2 FQGNSA. The CDR3: CASSPRPGTLPAYGYTF. The CDR3 coding sequence is TGTGCCAGCAGCCCTCGTCCCGGGACATTACCCGCTTATGGCTACACCTTC.

The sample holds one count of this clone. The V call is TRBV30, the J call TRBJ2-6; D is undetermined. This CDR3 is 16 amino acids long. Per the germline V gene, CDR1 is GTSNPN and CDR2 is SVGIG (reference sequence). Trimming removed 2 bases from V and 0 bases from J, with 11 bases in between. In nucleotides, the CDR3 is TGTGCCTGGAGTAAGGATTTTGTCTCTGGGGCCAACGTCCTGACTTTC. Amino acids: CAWSKDFVSGANVLTF.

The genes are TRBV2 and TRBJ2-3; 7 nucleotides agree with TRBD2. The CDR3 spans 16 residues. After removal of 0 bases from V and 4 bases from J, the junction contained 7 bases not matched to a gene. Germline V gene sequence: CDR1 SNHLY, CDR2 FYNNEI. CDR3: CASSEAGGSHPDTQYF. CDR3 DNA: TGTGCCAGCAGTGAAGCGGGCGGGAGCCACCCAGATACGCAGTATTTT.

This clone has more than one count but fewer than ten. The chain couples TRBV5-1 to TRBJ1-2, with no clear D. The ends were cut back, 1 base at V and 8 bases at J, with 12 bases in the middle. Germline-derived CDR1 and CDR2 are SGHRS and YFSETQ. The CDR3 spans 13 residues. The CDR3 protein is CASSLTAEGGYTF. The CDR3 DNA is TGCGCCAGCAGCTTGACGGCCGAAGGGGGCTACACCTTC.

The CDR3 protein is CASAGQGDGYTF. The CDR3 DNA is TGTGCCAGCGCGGGACAGGGGGACGGCTACACCTTC. The V call is TRBV2, the J call TRBJ1-2, with 11 positions matching TRBD1. The CDR3 is 12 amino acids. The V gene's germline CDR1 is SNHLY and CDR2 FYNNEI. The V segment lost 8 bases and the J segment 8 bases; nucleotides outside the gene matches: 4.

This clone came up a few times. CDR3 sequence (DNA): TGTGCCAGCAGCTCGGGACTAGCGGGCGACGAGCAGTACTTC. Translated, it gives CASSSGLAGDEQYF. The gene calls are TRBV7-3 and TRBJ2-7; TRBD2 matches at 12 bases. Per germline, CDR1 SGHTA and CDR2 FQGTGA. The ends lost 4 bases at V and 5 bases at J; junction bases unmatched: 3. This CDR3 is built from 14 residues.

The V gene is TRBV6-6, the J gene TRBJ2-5; D is undetermined. CDR3 length equals 14 residues. Trimming shortened V by 5 bases and J by 7 bases, and 17 bases separated the two germline ends. Germline V CDR1 and CDR2: MNHNY, SVGAGI (reference sequence). Written as DNA, the CDR3 is TGTGCCAGCAGTGGTTCGGATGCTTCAACGACCCAGTACTTC. It translates to CASSGSDASTTQYF.

Turning to this clone: The sample has other DNA sequences that encode this CDR3 too. The chain uses TRBV18 and TRBJ2-5; TRBD2 is a possible D gene (6 bases). The V end was cut by 3 bases, the J end by 5 bases, with 7 bases between. Germline V gives CDR1 KGHSH, CDR2 LQKENI. This CDR3 has 12 amino acids. The CDR3 sequence: CASSPRGETQYF. CDR3 DNA: TGTGCCAGCTCACCTCGGGGGGAGACCCAGTACTTC.

This clone was found a few times. The chain joins TRBV2 to TRBJ2-2; weak D call: TRBD2 (5 bases). Between the trimmed V and J ends, which lost 8 bases and 6 bases, there was a span of 7 bases. Germline lookup yields CDR1 SNHLY and CDR2 FYNNEI. This CDR3 has 11 residues. The CDR3 is CASQRPGELFF. In DNA, the CDR3 is TGTGCCAGCCAGCGGCCCGGGGAGCTGTTTTTT.

The rearrangement links TRBV19 to TRBJ2-7; 10 bases map to TRBD2. Germline values: CDR1 LNHDA, CDR2 SQIVND (reference sequence). The CDR3 totals 15 residues. Trimming removed 1 base from V and 3 bases from J; junction bases left unmatched: 3. The CDR3 loop is CASSIAGTSDYEQYF. DNA of the CDR3: TGTGCCAGTAGTATAGCAGGGACTAGCGACTACGAGCAGTACTTC.

Only a few counts were recorded for this clone. J is TRBJ2-3 and V is TRBV29-1, with D possibly being TRBD1 (5 bases). Germline CDR1 is SQVTM and CDR2 is ANQGSEA. V was trimmed by 7 bases and J by 1 base, leaving 12 bases between them. This CDR3 is built from 13 residues. The CDR3 protein is CSALGLGTDTQYF. CDR3 nucleotides: TGCAGCGCTCTGGGGCTAGGCACAGATACGCAGTATTTT.

The CDR3, as DNA: TGTGCCAGCAGTGCGAGAACAAACTATGGCTACACCTTC. It codes for CASSARTNYGYTF. The gene calls are TRBV6-5 and TRBJ1-2; D remains ambiguous. With 5 bases removed from V and 2 bases from J, the gap between germline ends came to 9 bases. CDR1 and CDR2 from the germline V gene are MNHEY and SVGAGI. The CDR3 totals 13 residues.

Here the CDR3 DNA reads TGTGCCTGGGGACAGGGATATCCTAATCAGCCCCAGCATTTT. Residues: CAWGQGYPNQPQHF. The chain uses TRBV30 and TRBJ1-5; 8 nucleotides match TRBD1. After removal of 5 bases from V and 4 bases from J, the junction contained 7 bases not matched to a gene. The germline gives CDR1 GTSNPN, CDR2 SVGIG (reference sequence). CDR3 length: 14 residues.

The CDR3 region is CATSRARTPYNEQFF. CDR3 sequence (DNA): TGTGCCACCAGCAGAGCCAGGACACCTTACAATGAGCAGTTCTTC. The rearrangement joins TRBV15 to TRBJ2-1; D perhaps matches TRBD1 (5 bases). The germline V gene encodes CDR1 LNHNV and CDR2 YYDKDF (reference sequence). Trimming removed 1 base at V and 4 bases at J, with 11 bases between. The CDR3 has 15 amino acids.

This clone was detected only a few times. This rearrangement joins TRBV30 to TRBJ1-5; D possibly corresponds to TRBD1 (5 bases). CDR1 is GTSNPN and CDR2 is SVGIG in the germline V gene (reference sequence). This CDR3 is built from 14 residues. The ends were cut back, 5 bases at V and 3 bases at J, with 14 bases in the middle. CDR3 residues: CAWGGTVSNQPQHF. In nucleotides, the CDR3 is TGTGCCTGGGGAGGGACCGTCTCCAATCAGCCCCAGCATTTT.

The CDR3 DNA reads as TGTGCCAGCAAGGGTGGAGGACAATGGTCCCTCGAGCAGTACTTC. It is translated as CASKGGGQWSLEQYF. The V gene is TRBV2, the J gene TRBJ2-7; D possibly uses TRBD1 or TRBD2 (5 bases each). Trimming cost V 7 bases and J 6 bases, with 22 bases left between them. CDR3 size: 15 residues. Germline V CDR1 and CDR2: SNHLY, FYNNEI.